This paragraph covers one T cell receptor beta chain sequence. Produced via immunoSEQ multiplex PCR; TCRdb's table is partial and in-frame only. Among about 2,500,000 clones listed, just over 90% were seen once. The sample comes from a study of shared clonotypes between healthy human individuals. The CDR3 sequence is 13 residues long. Germline lookup yields CDR1 SNHLY and CDR2 FYNNEI. V shed 3 bases and J shed 10 bases, with 10 bases lying between them. The sample was naive CD4+ T cells sorted from blood. Subset given: CD45RA+ positively selected. The chain uses TRBV2 and TRBJ1-6; D unclear. The receptor was isolated from a man between 18 and 29 years old in good health. CDR3 nucleotides: TGTGCCAGCAGTGATCAGAGAAAATCACCCCTCCACTTT. Translated, it gives CASSDQRKSPLHF.